The present TCR beta chain was sequenced within a study of response to subunit inactivated influenza vaccine. Study-wide results and limits: The authors suggested that few new T cells are recruited per seasonal influenza vaccination.

Germline trimming cut 4 bases from V and 4 bases from J; bases unmatched to any gene: 1. The CDR3 has 12 residues. Per germline, CDR1 DFQATT and CDR2 SNEGSKA (reference sequence). TCRdb re-analysed the RT-PCR reads in MiXCR, keeping a single row per CDR3 protein. The table lists hundreds of thousands of distinct CDR3 sequences, around a sixth of them singletons. Comments on this clonotype: The antigen is unknown.

The sequences come from PBMCs from blood, collected roughly 5 days after vaccination. The V gene is TRBV20-1, the J gene TRBJ2-1, with TRBD1 matching 7 bases. This sequence originates from a man aged 50 to 59 who received an inactivated influenza vaccine. CDR3 bases: TGCAGTGCTAAGGGACAGTACAATGAGCAGTTCTTC. Translating it yields CSAKGQYNEQFF.